This T cell receptor beta chain was profiled in a study of T-cell reconstitution after alpha-beta-depleted transplantation in children. The TCRbeta library was prepared with unique molecular identifiers. TCRdb independently ran MiXCR on the PCR reads; one entry per CDR3 protein. Among 750,000 to 950,000 distinct CDR3 sequences listed, roughly 15% were seen once. The V and J ends lost 1 base and 4 bases respectively, with 13 bases between them. There are 16 residues in the CDR3. The germline V gene has CDR1 LGHNA and CDR2 YNFKEQ. Sequenced here: PBMCs, mostly from graft donor cells, sampled 360 days after TCRalphabeta/CD19-depleted stem cell transplant. This rearrangement joins TRBV4-2 to TRBJ2-2; D might be TRBD2 (6 bases). The sequence came from a male patient younger than 18 who had a stem cell transplant for acute lymphoblastic leukemia, so the T cells may come from the graft donor. DNA for the CDR3: TGTGCCAGCAGCCAAGGGGCGGGGTCCCCCACCGGGGAGCTGTTTTTT. It specifies CASSQGAGSPTGELFF.